This T cell receptor (beta chain) was observed in a study of T cells in localized non-small cell lung cancer. Whole-study results and caveats: The highest T cell clonality was in uninvolved adjacent lung, above tumor. Researchers found a median approximately 55 of the top 100 tumor clones in adjacent lung. It remains possible that heterogeneity exists, since only one tumor region was sequenced.

This table comes from immunoSEQ multiplex PCR, and its TCRdb copy is limited to in-frame clones, with some not included. The repertoire holds about 33,000 clones, 80% seen once, with 15% to 20% in the top ten. Concerning this clone itself: The antigen is not known.

Source: peripheral blood, taken before any cancer treatment. The receptor's source is a male donor aged 60 or over with stage III squamous cell lung carcinoma.

The CDR3 reads CATSRGLDGDEQFF. CDR3 DNA: TGTGCCACCAGCAGAGGGCTAGATGGGGATGAGCAGTTCTTC. V and J are TRBV15 and TRBJ2-1; D remains ambiguous. Germline V CDR1 and CDR2: LNHNV, YYDKDF (reference sequence). Trimming took 1 base from V and 8 from J, leaving 12 bases between them. CDR3 length: 14 residues.